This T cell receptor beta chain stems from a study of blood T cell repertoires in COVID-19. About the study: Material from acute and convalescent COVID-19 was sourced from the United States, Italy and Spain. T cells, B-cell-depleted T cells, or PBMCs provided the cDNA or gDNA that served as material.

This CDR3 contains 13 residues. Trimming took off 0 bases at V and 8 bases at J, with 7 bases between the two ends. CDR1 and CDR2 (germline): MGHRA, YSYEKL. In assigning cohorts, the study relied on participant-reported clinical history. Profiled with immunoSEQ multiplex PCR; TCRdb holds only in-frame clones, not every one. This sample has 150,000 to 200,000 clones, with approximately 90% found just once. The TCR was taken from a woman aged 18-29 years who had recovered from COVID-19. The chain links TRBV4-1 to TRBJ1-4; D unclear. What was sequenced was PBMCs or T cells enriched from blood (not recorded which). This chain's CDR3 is CASSQDWREKLFF. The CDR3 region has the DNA TGCGCCAGCAGCCAAGATTGGAGAGAAAAACTGTTTTTT.